The source of this TCR beta chain is a study of blood T cell repertoires in COVID-19. Study as a whole: Samples of COVID-19 (acute and convalescent) were obtained from the United States, Italy and Spain. T cells, B-cell-depleted T cells, or PBMCs provided the cDNA or gDNA that served as material.

The assay was immunoSEQ multiplex PCR, and TCRdb's table has in-frame clones only and misses some. The data contain roughly 230,000 clones, approximately 85% of them singletons. V lost 6 bases, J lost 2 bases, and 5 bases stayed unmatched. Germline V CDR1 and CDR2: LNHDA, SQIVND (reference sequence). The CDR3 length is 14 residues. The receptor comes from a human donor in a cohort sampled during active COVID-19. The gene calls are TRBV19 and TRBJ2-7; the match to TRBD1 covers 9 bases. Sequenced: peripheral blood. The CDR3 loop is CASRGQGGPYEQYF. The CDR3, as DNA: TGTGCCAGTAGGGGACAGGGAGGGCCCTACGAGCAGTACTTC.